The 23 T cell receptor beta chains given below trace back to one sample, sequenced in a study of T cell changes during pregnancy in multiple sclerosis. TCRdb keeps only in-frame clones here, not all; method: immunoSEQ multiplex PCR. The sample has around 60,000 clones; roughly 92% are singletons. Sequenced here: peripheral blood, sampled in the third trimester of pregnancy. These receptor sequences come from a female donor in good health, enrolled as a control in a pregnancy study.

The V call is TRBV19, the J call TRBJ2-1; 7 nucleotides match TRBD1. This CDR3 is 14 amino acids long. Germline V gives CDR1 LNHDA, CDR2 SQIVND (reference sequence). V lost 2 bases, J lost 6 bases, and 4 bases stayed unmatched. In DNA form, the CDR3 reads TGTGCCAGTAGTATAAGACAGGGTTCCAATGAGCAGTTCTTC. Amino acid sequence: CASSIRQGSNEQFF.

V usage is TRBV18 and J usage is TRBJ1-4; weak D call: TRBD1 (5 bases). Germline CDR1 is KGHSH and CDR2 is LQKENI. V lost 3 bases and J 7 bases, leaving 12 bases between the germline ends. The CDR3 is 14 residues long. The CDR3 region is CASSPSGGSEKLFF. As DNA, the CDR3 is TGTGCCAGCTCACCGTCCGGGGGGAGTGAAAAACTGTTTTTT.

The CDR3, as DNA: TGTGCCAGCAGCTTAAAGGGAGGGAATGAAAAACTGTTTTTT. Encoded protein: CASSLKGGNEKLFF. This chain links TRBV5-5 with TRBJ1-4; D is undetermined. CDR1 SGHKS and CDR2 YYEKEE come from the germline V gene (reference sequence). The CDR3 extends over 14 amino acids. Trimming took 2 bases from V and 5 from J, leaving 10 bases between them.

This clone showed up just a few times. The rearrangement links TRBV4-2 to TRBJ1-1; D remains ambiguous. Germline V gene lookup returns CDR1 LGHNA and CDR2 YNFKEQ. Deletions cut 1 base from V and 2 bases from J, with 8 bases between. This CDR3 spans 14 amino acids. The CDR3 bases are TGTGCCAGCAGCCAAGTAATGACAAACACTGAAGCTTTCTTT. Translated, it gives CASSQVMTNTEAFF.

V and J are TRBV7-2 and TRBJ1-1; D remains ambiguous. Looked up from germline, CDR1 is SGHTA and CDR2 is FQGNSA. The CDR3 has 16 amino acids. The germline V and J ends were trimmed by 1 base and 0 bases, with 12 bases remaining between them. CDR3 in DNA: TGTGCCAGCAGCTTAGTAAGTGGGCAAATGAACACTGAAGCTTTCTTT. Encoded protein: CASSLVSGQMNTEAFF.

This clone was recorded only once. The chain combines TRBV5-3 with TRBJ2-4; 7 nucleotides match TRBD1. TRBV5-3 is filed as an ORF, its function uncertain. The V segment lost 4 bases and the J segment 5 bases; nucleotides outside the gene matches: 15. The CDR3 totals 17 residues. In DNA, the CDR3 is TGTGCCAGAAGCAACGGACAGGTCCAATCCATCCAAAACATTCAGTACTTC. It encodes CARSNGQVQSIQNIQYF.

The chain is built from TRBV7-9 and TRBJ1-2; possibly TRBD1 for D (6 bases). Germline assignment: CDR1 SEHNR and CDR2 FQNEAQ (reference sequence). The CDR3 runs to 15 residues. V dropped 1 base and J dropped 6 bases, with 15 bases sitting between them. Here the CDR3 DNA reads TGTGCCAGCAGCTTAGGCACAGGGATAGGTGATGGCTACACCTTC. Residues: CASSLGTGIGDGYTF.

The CDR3 coding sequence is TGTGCCAGCAGTTACTCGGGGCAGGGCTCCTACGAGCAGTACTTC. It translates to CASSYSGQGSYEQYF. The chain has TRBV6-5 and TRBJ2-7; the D gene is possibly TRBD1 (5 bases). From germline, CDR1 is MNHEY and CDR2 SVGAGI. The CDR3 length is 15 residues. Trimming took 0 bases from V and 0 from J, leaving 9 bases between them.

CDR3 bases: TGTGCCAGCAGTTACAACCGAGCCCCTAACTATGGCTACACCTTC. Its protein is CASSYNRAPNYGYTF. The genes are TRBV6-6 and TRBJ1-2; D gene uncertain. The CDR3 runs 15 residues. Trimming shortened V by 2 bases and J by 0 bases, and 10 bases separated the two germline ends. The germline gives CDR1 MNHNY, CDR2 SVGAGI (reference sequence).

Only a few counts were recorded for this clone. The chain has TRBV9 and TRBJ1-1, with TRBD1 matching over 7 bases. After removal of 3 bases from V and 2 bases from J, the junction contained 7 bases not matched to a gene. There are 15 residues in the CDR3. Germline V gives CDR1 SGDLS, CDR2 YYNGEE. The CDR3 DNA reads as TGTGCCAGCAGCGCAAGACAGGGTCTCAACACTGAAGCTTTCTTT. It codes for CASSARQGLNTEAFF.

The rearrangement links TRBV21-1 to TRBJ1-2; the table's D call, TRBD1, has no DNA check behind it. TRBV21-1 has pseudogene status. The CDR3 sequence is 16 residues long. CDR3 protein: CASRGDIHAANYGYTF. CDR3 coding DNA: TGTGCCAGCAGGGGGGACATCCATGCTGCTAACTATGGCTACACCTTC.

The chain carries TRBV5-4 and TRBJ2-4, with D hard to call. Trimming shortened V by 0 bases and J by 2 bases, and 6 bases separated the two germline ends. Per germline, CDR1 SGHNT and CDR2 YYREEE (reference sequence). This CDR3 is 14 amino acids long. CDR3 amino acids: CASSLARTKNIQYF. The CDR3 nucleotides are TGTGCCAGCAGCTTGGCCAGGACCAAAAACATTCAGTACTTC.

The rearrangement links TRBV6-6 to TRBJ1-1, with TRBD1 matching over 7 bases. Trimming removed 3 bases from V and 8 bases from J; junction bases left unmatched: 3. Per the germline V gene, CDR1 is MNHNY and CDR2 is SVGAGI (reference sequence). This CDR3 has 12 residues. CDR3 in amino acids: CASSYSTGEAFF. The CDR3 DNA reads as TGTGCCAGCAGTTATTCGACAGGGGAAGCTTTCTTT.

V gene TRBV4-1 combines with J gene TRBJ2-7; possibly TRBD1 for D (6 bases). The CDR3 sequence is 15 residues long. The ends were cut back, 4 bases at V and 6 bases at J, with 19 bases in the middle. The germline V gene has CDR1 MGHRA and CDR2 YSYEKL. The CDR3 DNA follows: TGCGCCAGCAGCCCCCAGGGGACGATGGCGGGCGAGCAGTACTTC. Its translation is CASSPQGTMAGEQYF.

V usage is TRBV10-2 and J usage is TRBJ2-2; 8 nucleotides align to TRBD1. Germline assignment: CDR1 WSHSY and CDR2 SAAADI. V shed 6 bases, J shed 8 bases, and the junction held 14 bases outside the gene matches. The CDR3 is 16 amino acids. CDR3 bases: TGCGCCAGCAGCCGGACAGGGACACGACGTGGAGGGGAGCTGTTTTTT. Translating gives CASSRTGTRRGGELFF.

The sample holds one count of this clone. The chain has TRBV7-8 and TRBJ1-2, with 7 nucleotides matching TRBD1. This CDR3 spans 13 amino acids. The trim removed 5 bases at V and 2 bases at J, leaving 2 bases unmatched. Germline-derived CDR1 and CDR2 are SGHVS and FQNEAQ. The CDR3 reads CASSEDRNYGYTF. In DNA form, the CDR3 reads TGTGCCAGCAGCGAGGACAGGAACTATGGCTACACCTTC.

The chain joins TRBV5-4 to TRBJ2-5; D not certain. V lost 4 bases and J 5 bases, leaving 12 bases between the germline ends. This CDR3 has 13 amino acids. Germline CDR1 reads SGHNT; CDR2 reads YYREEE (reference sequence). The CDR3 loop reads CASSPDFYETQYF. As DNA, the CDR3 is TGTGCCAGCAGCCCCGACTTTTACGAGACCCAGTACTTC.

This clone came up once. The rearrangement uses TRBV7-2 and TRBJ2-7, with 14 bases that match TRBD2. Germline trimming cut 4 bases from V and 7 bases from J; bases unmatched to any gene: 3. CDR3 length: 14 amino acids. Germline CDR1 is SGHTA and CDR2 is FQGNSA. The CDR3 loop reads CASSSGLAGGEQYF. The CDR3 DNA follows: TGTGCCAGCAGCTCCGGACTAGCGGGAGGAGAGCAGTACTTC.

This clone was picked up one time. Additional DNA sequences in this sample encode the identical CDR3. The V call is TRBV27, the J call TRBJ1-2, with D uncertain. V was trimmed by 4 bases and J by 2 bases, leaving 8 bases between them. The CDR3 runs 13 residues. Germline assignment: CDR1 MNHEY and CDR2 SMNVEV (reference sequence). The CDR3 region has the DNA TGTGCCAGCAGTTCGACAAGGAACTATGGCTACACCTTC. Amino acid sequence: CASSSTRNYGYTF.

The rearrangement links TRBV7-2 to TRBJ2-3, with D possibly being TRBD1 (7 bases). The CDR3 is 15 residues long. Germline CDR1 SGHTA, CDR2 FQGNSA. Trimming removed 3 bases from V and 6 bases from J, with 16 bases in between. CDR3 loop: CASSFIGGGADTQYF. The CDR3 DNA is TGTGCCAGCAGCTTTATCGGAGGGGGCGCGGATACGCAGTATTTT. Together with reference TRBV7-2 and TRBJ2-3, the CDR3 gives the full variable domain: GAGVSQSPSNKVTEKGKDVELRCDPISGHTALYWYRQSLGQGLEFLIYFQGNSAPDKSGLPSDRFSAERTGGSVSTLTIQRTQQEDSAVYLCASSFIGGGADTQYFGPGTRLTVL.

This clone was counted a single time. CDR3: CASSYRDTSKLFF. The CDR3 DNA reads TGTGCCAGCAGTTACAGGGACACCTCGAAACTGTTTTTT. The rearrangement uses TRBV6-5 and TRBJ1-4; D might be TRBD1 (6 bases). The CDR3 consists of 13 residues. The germline CDR1 and CDR2 sequences are MNHEY and SVGAGI. Trimming took 2 bases from V and 11 from J, leaving 12 bases between them.

The rearrangement uses TRBV5-1 and TRBJ2-1; 9 bases are a match to TRBD1. CDR3 size: 15 residues. From germline, CDR1 is SGHRS and CDR2 YFSETQ. V shed 5 bases and J 3 bases; nucleotides not matched to a gene: 6. CDR3 amino acids: CASRNRTGVYNEQFF. CDR3 nucleotide sequence: TGCGCCAGCAGGAATCGGACAGGGGTCTACAATGAGCAGTTCTTC.

Regarding this clone: Distinct nucleotide sequences in the sample also encode this CDR3. This chain connects TRBV18 to TRBJ2-7; D call uncertain. Germline V gene lookup returns CDR1 KGHSH and CDR2 LQKENI. The V gene lost 3 bases and the J gene lost 2 bases, with 5 bases spanning the gap. The CDR3 has 12 residues. The CDR3 region is CASSPGPYEQYF. CDR3 nucleotides: TGTGCCAGCTCACCCGGTCCCTACGAGCAGTACTTC.